This T cell receptor (beta chain) was captured in a study of blood T cell repertoires in COVID-19. For the study at large: From the United States, Italy and Spain came samples of acute and convalescent COVID-19. PBMCs, B-cell-depleted T cells, or T cells provided the cDNA or gDNA that made up the material.

The ends lost 4 bases at V and 8 bases at J; junction bases unmatched: 8. CDR3 length: 16 residues. Per germline, CDR1 SGHNT and CDR2 YENEEA. Original analysis: Nucleated cell counts were estimated from reference gene primer amplification. TCRdb keeps only in-frame clones here, not all; method: immunoSEQ multiplex PCR. For V, J and clone size, that table is used; D and trimming come from the DNA. The data show around 140,000 clones, 85% to 90% seen once. This sequence joins TRBV11-3 and TRBJ1-4, with TRBD1 identical over 12 bases. The specimen sequenced was peripheral blood. The sequence came from a man older than 75 with acute or convalescent COVID-19. The CDR3 loop reads CASSSGTGGSPEKLFF. In DNA, the CDR3 is TGTGCCAGCAGCTCCGGGACAGGGGGCAGCCCGGAAAAACTGTTTTTT.